A selection of T cell receptor beta chains follows, all from one sample in a study of blood T cell repertoires in COVID-19. Measured with immunoSEQ multiplex PCR; TCRdb has only the in-frame clones, and not every one. The sample has 150,000 to 200,000 clones, approximately 79% seen once; the top ten hold 17%. The sample consisted of peripheral blood. All receptors come from a man aged 60 to 75 with active or convalescent COVID-19. Both conserved end residues are part of each CDR3. The D gene is left open where the match is weak. Some rows mark clone size as missing; the rest say once, few, many or name a class of expanded clone.

TRBV5-6	.	TRBJ1-1	.	CASSARDTLNTEAFF	TGTGCCAGCAGCGCCCGGGACACCCTTAACACTGAAGCTTTCTTT
TRBV5-4	.	TRBJ2-1	.	CASSLDSRGYSYNEQFF	TGTGCCAGCAGCTTGGATAGTCGGGGATACAGCTACAATGAGCAGTTCTTC
TRBV13	TRBD1	TRBJ2-2	once	CASSLVAGGPTGELFF	TGTGCCAGCAGCTTAGTAGCAGGGGGCCCCACCGGGGAGCTGTTTTTT
TRBV7-2	.	TRBJ2-5	.	CASSASPGQGRTQYF	TGTGCCAGCAGCGCGTCTCCGGGACAAGGGAGGACCCAGTACTTC
TRBV28	TRBD2	TRBJ2-1	.	CASSSVGAGGSPIDEQFF	TGTGCCAGCAGTTCCGTAGGTGCGGGAGGCTCACCAATAGATGAGCAGTTCTTC
TRBV7-2	TRBD2	TRBJ2-7	.	CASSFSGSIYEQYF	TGTGCCAGCAGCTTTAGCGGGAGTATCTACGAGCAGTACTTC
TRBV18	TRBD2	TRBJ2-5	.	CASSRTSGSAGGETQYF	TGTGCCAGCTCACGCACTAGCGGGAGCGCTGGGGGAGAGACCCAGTACTTC
TRBV27	.	TRBJ1-2	.	CASSLRDMSGYTF	TGTGCCAGCAGTTTACGGGACATGTCTGGCTACACCTTC
TRBV10-3	TRBD1	TRBJ2-5	.	CAIEDRDGQETQYF	TGTGCCATCGAGGACAGGGACGGGCAAGAGACCCAGTACTTC
TRBV27	.	TRBJ2-7	.	CASSLVGEGQYF	TGTGCCAGCAGTTTGGTAGGGGAAGGGCAGTACTTC
TRBV5-4	TRBD2	TRBJ2-1	.	CASSAARVKAGAGNEQFF	TGTGCCAGCAGCGCGGCCCGGGTAAAAGCGGGGGCGGGCAATGAGCAGTTCTTC
TRBV18	TRBD1	TRBJ1-2	once	CASSSAEDRIDYGYTF	TGTGCCAGCTCTTCCGCTGAGGACAGGATCGACTATGGCTACACCTTC
TRBV29-1	.	TRBJ1-1	once	CSAVPGGGAREAFF	TGCAGCGCGGTCCCGGGGGGGGGAGCCCGTGAAGCTTTCTTT
TRBV5-1	TRBD2	TRBJ2-3	.	CASSPGTSPSTDTQYF	TGCGCCAGCAGTCCCGGGACTAGCCCTAGCACAGATACGCAGTATTTT
TRBV5-1	.	TRBJ2-5	.	CASSSPQGGETQYF	TGCGCCAGCAGCTCTCCTCAGGGGGGAGAGACCCAGTACTTC
TRBV18	TRBD1	TRBJ1-1	.	CASSPPGSTGSTEAFF	TGTGCCAGCTCACCACCAGGTTCGACAGGGAGTACTGAAGCTTTCTTT
TRBV10-1	TRBD1	TRBJ1-6	few	CASNLGQGRSPLHF	TGCGCCAGCAACCTAGGACAGGGAAGGTCACCCCTCCACTTT
TRBV29-1	.	TRBJ2-7	.	CSVILGGADEQYF	TGCAGCGTTATCCTGGGCGGGGCCGACGAGCAGTACTTC
TRBV28	.	TRBJ1-6	few	CASSNGHTGFSSPLHF	TGTGCCAGCAGTAACGGACACACAGGGTTCTCTTCACCCCTCCACTTT
TRBV21-1	.	TRBJ1-5	few	CASSAPGTGGLVTFYQPQHF	TGTGCCAGCAGCGCGCCGGGGACAGGGGGCCTGGTGACTTTTTATCAGCCCCAGCATTTT
TRBV28	TRBD1	TRBJ2-1	.	CASSLPQGFKFF	TGTGCCAGCAGTCTACCACAGGGGTTTAAATTCTTC
TRBV2	.	TRBJ1-2	.	CASLTEWGLVYGYTF	TGTGCCAGCCTAACTGAATGGGGGCTAGTCTATGGCTACACCTTC
TRBV7-9	TRBD2	TRBJ2-7	.	CASSPGTSRNEQYF	TGTGCCAGCAGCCCCGGGACTAGTAGAAACGAGCAGTACTTC
TRBV5-1	.	TRBJ2-4	.	CASSLNRDIQYF	TGCGCCAGCAGCTTAAACAGGGACATTCAGTACTTC
TRBV7-9	TRBD1	TRBJ2-7	.	CASSSGTGTEQYF	TGTGCCAGCAGCTCCGGGACAGGGACCGAGCAGTACTTC
TRBV7-2	.	TRBJ2-7	.	CASSLGRINYEQYF	TGTGCCAGCAGCTTAGGCAGGATCAACTACGAGCAGTACTTC
TRBV4-3	.	TRBJ2-7	.	CASSQDLTRRIYEQYF	TGCGCCAGCAGCCAGGATCTGACTAGGCGGATTTACGAGCAGTACTTC
TRBV12-5	TRBD1	TRBJ2-3	.	CASGLGQGPDTQYF	TGTGCTAGTGGTCTCGGACAGGGGCCGGATACGCAGTATTTT
TRBV5-1	TRBD1	TRBJ1-1	.	CASSPTGFTEAFF	TGCGCCAGCAGCCCGACAGGGTTCACTGAAGCTTTCTTT
TRBV28	TRBD1	TRBJ1-3	.	CASKGGANAGNTIYF	TGTGCCAGCAAAGGGGGCGCGAATGCGGGAAACACCATATATTTT
TRBV19	TRBD1	TRBJ1-2	.	CASSTPYRGNYGYTF	TGTGCCAGTAGTACCCCTTACAGGGGGAACTATGGCTACACCTTC